This entry lists 11 T cell receptor beta chains sequenced from one sample in a study of blood T cell repertoires in COVID-19. Data came from immunoSEQ multiplex PCR; TCRdb stores just in-frame clones and leaves some out. The table includes over 450,000 clones, approximately 88% detected once. Input material: peripheral blood. These receptors came from a woman aged 50 to 60 with COVID-19, enrolled during active disease.

The chain has TRBV6-6 and TRBJ1-6; D not certain. Deletions cut 6 bases from V and 9 bases from J, with 15 bases between. Germline values: CDR1 MNHNY, CDR2 SVGAGI (reference sequence). The CDR3 spans 14 residues. The CDR3 loop reads CASSQAGEVSPLHF. The CDR3 DNA reads as TGTGCCAGCAGCCAAGCGGGCGAGGTTTCACCCCTCCACTTT.

This chain uses TRBV30 with TRBJ1-1; 10 nucleotides align to TRBD1. This CDR3 region has 14 residues. Germline V CDR1 and CDR2: GTSNPN, SVGIG (reference sequence). With 1 base clipped from V and 5 bases from J, the junction kept 4 bases outside the gene matches. CDR3: CAWSAPGQGTEAFF. CDR3 coding DNA: TGTGCCTGGAGTGCTCCGGGACAGGGGACTGAAGCTTTCTTT.

This chain connects TRBV7-9 to TRBJ1-2; D unclear. Per germline, CDR1 SEHNR and CDR2 FQNEAQ (reference sequence). The length of the CDR3 is 13 residues. Trimming left V 1 base short and J 3 bases short, with 6 bases between. The CDR3 reads CASSLEEDYGYTF. CDR3 bases: TGTGCCAGCAGCTTAGAGGAGGACTATGGCTACACCTTC.

This sequence joins TRBV4-1 and TRBJ1-4; 8 bases align to TRBD1. This CDR3 contains 14 residues. V lost 5 bases and J lost 6; bases outside the gene matches: 5. Germline assignment: CDR1 MGHRA and CDR2 YSYEKL. Written as DNA, the CDR3 is TGCGCCAGCAGCTCGACAGGGGTGGATGAAAAACTGTTTTTT. Its translation is CASSSTGVDEKLFF.

This clone was recorded a few times. The CDR3 DNA sequence: TGTGCCAGCAGTACCAGACGACAGAAAGAGACCCAGTACTTC. Its translation is CASSTRRQKETQYF. The rearrangement links TRBV2 to TRBJ2-5, with D tentatively TRBD1 (5 bases). Germline CDR1 SNHLY, CDR2 FYNNEI. The CDR3 is made up of 14 amino acids. Trimming shortened V by 5 bases and J by 3 bases, and 13 bases separated the two germline ends.

The rearrangement links TRBV7-9 to TRBJ2-7, with 8 nucleotides matching TRBD2. J lost 3 bases, V lost 4 bases, and 5 bases had no gene match. The CDR3 covers 14 residues. CDR1 and CDR2 from the germline V gene are SEHNR and FQNEAQ (reference sequence). CDR3 sequence (DNA): TGTGCCAGCAGCTCCCCGGGACTAGGCTACGAGCAGTACTTC. Translated, it gives CASSSPGLGYEQYF.

The V and J genes are TRBV10-3 and TRBJ1-1, with unresolved D. The CDR3 length is 16 residues. Germline lookup yields CDR1 ENHRY and CDR2 SYGVKD. V was cut by 0 bases and J by 1 base, with 12 bases left in between. The CDR3, as DNA: TGTGCCATCAGTGAGTCGGAGGTTAGCACGAACACTGAAGCTTTCTTT. It translates to CAISESEVSTNTEAFF.

CDR3 sequence reads: CASSSVLNQETQYF. CDR3 sequence (DNA): TGCGCCAGCAGCTCGGTATTGAACCAAGAGACCCAGTACTTC. The chain uses TRBV5-1 and TRBJ2-5; D ambiguous. Between the trimmed V and J ends, which lost 3 bases and 0 bases, there was a span of 9 bases. The CDR3 sequence is 14 residues long. The germline V gene encodes CDR1 SGHRS and CDR2 YFSETQ. Looking up the rest from reference TRBV5-1 and TRBJ2-5 gives the full variable domain: KAGVTQTPRYLIKTRGQQVTLSCSPISGHRSVSWYQQTPGQGLQFLFEYFSETQRNKGNFPGRFSGRQFSNSRSEMNVSTLELGDSALYLCASSSVLNQETQYFGPGTRLLVL.

This chain uses TRBV19 with TRBJ2-3, with a possible D match to TRBD1 (6 bases). The CDR3 is 15 amino acids. V lost 3 bases, J lost 2 bases, and 12 bases lay in between. Germline CDR1 LNHDA, CDR2 SQIVND (reference sequence). CDR3 in amino acids: CASSIRTEYTDTQYF. CDR3 DNA: TGTGCCAGTAGTATCAGGACAGAATACACAGATACGCAGTATTTT.

The rearrangement links TRBV5-1 to TRBJ2-1; D might be TRBD2 (6 bases). V was cut by 1 base and J by 8 bases, with 13 bases left in between. This CDR3 spans 14 amino acids. Looked up from germline, CDR1 is SGHRS and CDR2 is YFSETQ. CDR3 DNA sequence: TGCGCCAGCAGCTTGATGGGGGGTTCGCATGAGCAGTTCTTC. It translates to CASSLMGGSHEQFF.

V usage is TRBV5-5 and J usage is TRBJ2-7; D possibly corresponds to TRBD1 (6 bases). V gave up 3 bases and J gave up 6 bases, with 16 bases separating them. The CDR3 consists of 14 residues. The V gene's germline CDR1 is SGHKS and CDR2 YYEKEE (reference sequence). CDR3 nucleotide sequence: TGTGCCAGCAGCTGGTCTCCAGGGGACCCCGAGCAGTACTTC. This codes for CASSWSPGDPEQYF.